A single T cell receptor (beta chain) is shown here with its context. Its matching antigen is unknown. The source of the sample is a study of beta chain features in type 1 diabetes. This CDR3 has 14 amino acids. V was shortened by 5 bases and J by 0 bases, with 10 bases between the two germline ends. Germline-derived CDR1 and CDR2 are MDHEN and SYDVKM. Study-level findings and limits: More deletions and fewer insertions at VDJ junctions were found in patients with type 1 diabetes.

The sequenced template was cDNA made from the entire isolated RNA. The repertoire was sequenced with immunoSEQ multiplex PCR; TCRdb's copy has only in-frame clones and lacks some. The repertoire holds roughly 380,000 clones, with roughly a fifth as singletons. V is TRBV28 and J is TRBJ1-2; the D gene is possibly TRBD1 (5 bases). The clonotype was recovered from a woman under 30 in good health. The sequenced material came from naive CD4+ T cells from blood. DNA for the CDR3: TGTGCCAGCAGTCCCGGACAAGCTAACTATGGCTACACCTTC. Translated, it gives CASSPGQANYGYTF.